The sequence of this TCR beta chain was determined in a study of OX40 agonist ivuxolimab in advanced cancers. With regard to the full study: Ivuxolimab, which targeted the costimulatory receptor OX40 (CD134), was an agonistic, fully human IgG2 monoclonal antibody. Intravenous ivuxolimab was administered to patients every 2 weeks at six dose levels: 0.01, 0.1, 0.3, 1.5, 3 and 10 mg/kg. Among the roughly 54 dose-escalation patients, about 20 had hepatocellular carcinoma, approximately 15 melanoma, 9 renal cell carcinoma and 9 head and neck cancer. A male proportion of around 83% and a mean age of 60 years, ranging from 23 to 79, were recorded for the dose-escalation cohort. Prior anti-PD-1, anti-PD-L1 or anti-CTLA-4 therapy was permitted, and less than 45% of dose-escalation patients had received checkpoint inhibitors. Three dose-escalation patients achieved partial responses, one with hepatocellular carcinoma and two with cutaneous melanoma. The purpose of peripheral TCRbeta sequencing was to test whether ivuxolimab changed TCR sequence diversity and led to clonal T-cell expansion. The paper reports the monotherapy dose-escalation portion (N of about 50 patients) of the phase I ivuxolimab trial. Overall results and qualifications from the work: Low levels of normalized T-cell clonal expansion were also seen in some patients who did not respond. In partial responders in the 0.1-3.0 mg/kg groups, normalized peripheral clonal expansion was found to be among the lowest, especially among CD8+ T cells. The antigen specificity of the clonally expanded peripheral T cells was not determined. After ivuxolimab, more expanded clones were found on average in CD8+ T cells than in CD4+ T cells. At doses of 0.1 to 3.0 mg/kg, clonal expansion of both CD4+ and CD8+ blood T cells was observed from baseline to week 6.

Genomic DNA was extracted from sorted cells for sequencing of the TCRbeta CDR3 region. The immunoSEQ Assay was used to sequence the TCRbeta CDR3 regions. The immuneACCESS repertoire file appears here via TCRdb, limited to in-frame rearrangements. These files lack a portion of the clones; in checked studies, under half of the deficit traces to unresolved V genes, and the cause of the others is not known. The sample table holds approximately 77,000 clones, of which around 92% were seen once. Clones ranked in the top ten supply 0.5% to 0.65% of the sample. The trial excluded patients who had a history of autoimmune disease or who were on systemic immunosuppression. Peripheral blood for TCR sequencing was collected from all dose cohorts at baseline, on cycle 4 day 1, and on cycle 7 day 1. The samples were taken from a phase I, first-in-human, multicenter, open-label dose-escalation trial of ivuxolimab. Adults with locally advanced or metastatic head and neck squamous cell, hepatocellular, melanoma or renal cell carcinoma were enrolled in the trial. Before TCR sequencing, CD4+ and CD8+ T cells were separately sorted from peripheral blood.

CDR1 and CDR2, looked up from the germline V gene, are SGHAT and FQNNGV. Trimming removed 1 base from V and 1 base from J; the gene matches leave 1 base unexplained. The CDR3 measures 15 amino acids from cysteine to phenylalanine. The entry retains the CDR3 DNA only, 45 bases that are in frame from base 1. A word on this clone: Which antigen it targets is not known. Base qualities are not at hand, and no much larger clone is one base apart.

The sequence came from an adult with an advanced solid tumor such as melanoma, head and neck, liver or kidney cancer. The chain is made from TRBV11-2 and TRBJ1-1, and TRBD1 matches 9 of the central bases. Here the sequenced sample was CD4+ or CD8+ T cells sorted from blood, taken in a trial of the OX40 agonist ivuxolimab. The bases are TGTGCCAGCAGCTTAGGACAGGGGGGGAACACTGAAGCTTTCTTT. This yields the protein CASSLGQGGNTEAFF.